This record concerns one T cell receptor (beta chain) sequence. Antigen: not known. This entry belongs to a study of T cell responses to AZD1222 COVID-19 vaccine. Some second doses came at about 4 weeks and others at about 12 weeks; these were pooled. Sequenced by immunoSEQ multiplex PCR; TCRdb stores in-frame clones only, minus some. The sample records about 120,000 clones, roughly 87% being singletons. Findings and limits, study-wide: Mostly white British, mostly female donors; authors suggested clonal diversity may be underestimated.

The sequence was obtained from an adult who received the AZD1222 COVID-19 vaccine. The sample consisted of peripheral blood, taken 28 days after the second AZD1222 dose.

In nucleotides, the CDR3 is TGTGCCAGCAGTTACGAACAGACCTATGGCTACACCTTC. This translates into CASSYEQTYGYTF. The chain combines TRBV6-5 with TRBJ1-2; D is undetermined. Between the trimmed V and J ends, which lost 2 bases and 4 bases, there was a span of 8 bases. The CDR3 contains 13 residues. The V gene's germline CDR1 is MNHEY and CDR2 SVGAGI.